This T cell receptor beta chain was sequenced during a study of cytomegalovirus exposure and HLA in healthy donors. Primers for the PCR totalled 60 Vbeta and 13 Jbeta. Produced via immunoSEQ multiplex PCR; TCRdb's table is partial and in-frame only. This sample has 100,000 to 150,000 clones, with about four fifths found just once. Notes on this clone: Its specificity is unknown.

Germline CDR1 SGDLS, CDR2 YYNGEE. The V end lost 3 bases, the J end lost 5 bases, and 15 bases lay between the germline ends. CDR3 length equals 14 residues. Findings of the study overall: There were several of the most significant clusters that appeared linked to common viral pathogens in a later analysis. Later analysis identified a missense DCLRE1C variant that was linked to TCR beta V- and J-gene trimming.

The clonotype originates from a human donor in good health. The sequencing sample was made of PBMCs. J is TRBJ2-7 and V is TRBV9, with D perhaps TRBD1 (5 bases). CDR3 sequence: CASSGQIQGDEQYF. CDR3 sequence (DNA): TGTGCCAGCAGCGGGCAGATCCAGGGCGACGAGCAGTACTTC.